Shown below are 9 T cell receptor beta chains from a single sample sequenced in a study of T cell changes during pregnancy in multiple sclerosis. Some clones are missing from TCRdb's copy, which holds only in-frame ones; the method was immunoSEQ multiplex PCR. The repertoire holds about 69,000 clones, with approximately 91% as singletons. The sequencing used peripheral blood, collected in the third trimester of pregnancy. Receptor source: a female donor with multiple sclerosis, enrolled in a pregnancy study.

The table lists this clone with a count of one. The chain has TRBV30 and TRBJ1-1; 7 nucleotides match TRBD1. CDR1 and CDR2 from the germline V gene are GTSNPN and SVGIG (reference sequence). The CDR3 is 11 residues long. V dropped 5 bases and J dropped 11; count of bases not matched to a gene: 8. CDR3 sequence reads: CAWDDRVEAFF. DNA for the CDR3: TGTGCCTGGGACGACAGGGTGGAGGCTTTCTTT.

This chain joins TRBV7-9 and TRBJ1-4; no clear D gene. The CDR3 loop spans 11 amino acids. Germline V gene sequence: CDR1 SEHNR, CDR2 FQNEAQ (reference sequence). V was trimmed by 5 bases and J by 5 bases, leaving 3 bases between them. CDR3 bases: TGTGCCAGCAGCATAAATGAAAAACTGTTTTTT. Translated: CASSINEKLFF.

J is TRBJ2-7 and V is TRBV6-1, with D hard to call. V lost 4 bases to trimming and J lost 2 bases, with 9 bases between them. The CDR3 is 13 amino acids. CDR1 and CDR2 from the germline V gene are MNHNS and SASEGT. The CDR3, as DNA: TGTGCCAGCAGTGGTACTGATACCTACGAGCAGTACTTC. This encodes CASSGTDTYEQYF.

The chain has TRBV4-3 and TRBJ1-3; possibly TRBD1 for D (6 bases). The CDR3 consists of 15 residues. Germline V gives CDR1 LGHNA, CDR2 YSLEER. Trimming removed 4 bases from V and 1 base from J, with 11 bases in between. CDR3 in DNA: TGCGCCAGCAGCCTAACAGGGTCGTCTGGAAACACCATATATTTT. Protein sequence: CASSLTGSSGNTIYF.

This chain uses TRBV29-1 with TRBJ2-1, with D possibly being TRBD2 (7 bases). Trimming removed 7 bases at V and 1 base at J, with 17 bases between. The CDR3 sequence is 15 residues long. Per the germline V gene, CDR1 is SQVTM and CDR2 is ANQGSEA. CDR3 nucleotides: TGCAGCGGGAGGGGGGGGGCGGATTCCTACAATGAGCAGTTCTTC. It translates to CSGRGGADSYNEQFF.

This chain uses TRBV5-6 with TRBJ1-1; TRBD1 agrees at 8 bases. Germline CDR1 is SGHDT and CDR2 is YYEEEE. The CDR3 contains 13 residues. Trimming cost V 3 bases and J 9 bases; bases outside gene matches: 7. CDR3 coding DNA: TGTGCCAGCAGCTACGGACAGGGTAACAAAGCTTTCTTT. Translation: CASSYGQGNKAFF.

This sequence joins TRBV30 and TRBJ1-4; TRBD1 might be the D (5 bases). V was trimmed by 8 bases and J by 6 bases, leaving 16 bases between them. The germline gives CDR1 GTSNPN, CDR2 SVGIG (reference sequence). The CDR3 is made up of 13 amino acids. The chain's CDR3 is CAGTYSMYEKLFF. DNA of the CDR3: TGTGCCGGGACGTACAGTATGTATGAAAAACTGTTTTTT.

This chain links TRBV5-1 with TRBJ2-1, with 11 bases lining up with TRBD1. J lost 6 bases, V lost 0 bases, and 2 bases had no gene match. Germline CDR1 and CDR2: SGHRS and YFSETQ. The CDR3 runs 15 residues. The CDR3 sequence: CASSLDGTGGNEQFF. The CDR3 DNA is TGCGCCAGCAGCTTGGACGGGACAGGGGGCAATGAGCAGTTCTTC.

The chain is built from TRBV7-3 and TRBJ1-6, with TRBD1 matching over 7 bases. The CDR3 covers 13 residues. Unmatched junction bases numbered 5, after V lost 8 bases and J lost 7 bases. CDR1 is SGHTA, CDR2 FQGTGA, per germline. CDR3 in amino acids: CASSTGMNSPLHF. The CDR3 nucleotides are TGTGCCAGCTCGACAGGGATGAATTCACCCCTCCACTTT.